Listed below are T cell receptor beta chains from one sample, sequenced in a study of response to subunit inactivated influenza vaccine. TCRdb redid the calling of the RT-PCR reads with MiXCR, one entry per CDR3 protein. Found here are more than 700,000 distinct CDR3 sequences, 21% of them singletons; the top ten hold roughly 10%. The specimen was PBMCs from blood, collected 5 days after vaccination. All receptors derive from a man between 45 and 60 years old who received an inactivated influenza vaccine. The CDR3 runs from the conserved cysteine through the conserved F or W. The D gene is left open where the match is weak. The listing skips clone size in some rows; elsewhere it reads once, few, many or a size class.

j_call | d_call | v_call | cdr3_length | clone_size | cdr3_nt | cdr3_aa
TRBJ1-4 | TRBD1 | TRBV7-4 | 14 | - | TGTGCCAGCAGCTTGGACAGGGTGGATGAAAAACTGTTTTTT | CASSLDRVDEKLFF
TRBJ1-1 | - | TRBV2 | 13 | few | TGTGCCAGCAACCCACGGGCGAACACTGAAGCTTTCTTT | CASNPRANTEAFF
TRBJ2-2 | - | TRBV7-2 | 13 | many | TGTGCCAGCAGCTTAGGGTCCACCGGGGAGCTGTTTTTT | CASSLGSTGELFF
TRBJ1-6 | - | TRBV12-3/TRBV12-4 | 14 | few | TGTGCCAGCAGTACCACGGGTCGGGATTCACCCCTCCACTTT | CASSTTGRDSPLHF
TRBJ2-3 | TRBD2 | TRBV5-5 | 17 | few | TGTGCCAGCAGCCGAACCTTAGCGGGTTCGAGCACAGATACGCAGTATTTT | CASSRTLAGSSTDTQYF
TRBJ2-1 | TRBD2 | TRBV4-2 | 15 | many | TGTGCCAGCAGCCTGAGCGGGAGTTCATTCAATGAGCAGTTCTTC | CASSLSGSSFNEQFF
TRBJ2-1 | - | TRBV29-1 | 11 | few | TGCAGCGCTCTATCCGGGCGGGAGCAGTTCTTC | CSALSGREQFF
TRBJ2-2 | - | TRBV7-2 | 16 | - | TGTGCCAGCAGTCCGGTAGGGGGGATCGGCACCGGGGAGCTGTTTTTT | CASSPVGGIGTGELFF
TRBJ1-1 | - | TRBV6-2/TRBV6-3 | 13 | - | TGTGCCAGCAGCACTCGCCTCCCTGGTGAAGCTTTCTTT | CASSTRLPGEAFF
TRBJ2-7 | TRBD1 | TRBV24-1 | 16 | - | TGTGCCACCAGTGATCCCGGGACAGGGTTTCGCGACGAGCAGTACTTC | CATSDPGTGFRDEQYF
TRBJ1-2 | TRBD1 | TRBV12-3/TRBV12-4 | 13 | many | TGTGCCAGCAGTCCGACAGGGCCCTATGGCTACACCTTC | CASSPTGPYGYTF
TRBJ1-2 | TRBD1 | TRBV10-3 | 15 | few | TGTGCCATCAGTGAGTGGACAGGGGGAGACTATGGCTACACCTTC | CAISEWTGGDYGYTF
TRBJ2-2 | TRBD1 | TRBV11-2 | 17 | - | TGTGCCAGCAGCTATCGACAGGGGCGGAGGGGCACCGGGGAGCTGTTTTTT | CASSYRQGRRGTGELFF
TRBJ2-3 | - | TRBV7-2 | 17 | - | TGTGCCAGCGCATTAGCCGCGGGACGGACTAGCACAGATACGCAGTATTTT | CASALAAGRTSTDTQYF
TRBJ1-5 | - | TRBV5-6 | 16 | - | TGTGCCAGCAGCTTGGGCCTTTGGGGCCAAAATCAGCCCCAGCATTTT | CASSLGLWGQNQPQHF
TRBJ1-5 | - | TRBV6-2/TRBV6-3 | 14 | few | TGTGCCAGCCAACAGTTAGCAGGGAATCAGCCCCAGCATTTT | CASQQLAGNQPQHF
TRBJ2-7 | TRBD1 | TRBV12-3/TRBV12-4 | 13 | few | TGTGCCAGCAGTTTCTCGGAACAGGGGAAAAAGTACTTC | CASSFSEQGKKYF
TRBJ1-2 | - | TRBV7-9 | 16 | few | TGTGCCAGCAGCTTACGAGGACGGGTAAATAACTATGGCTACACCTTC | CASSLRGRVNNYGYTF
TRBJ1-1 | - | TRBV4-3 | 13 | few | TGCGCCAGCAGCCAATTCAGGGGAACTGAAGCTTTCTTT | CASSQFRGTEAFF
TRBJ2-7 | - | TRBV20-1 | 14 | - | TGCAGTGCTAGAGGGGGCACGAGCTCCTACGAGCAGTACTTC | CSARGGTSSYEQYF
TRBJ2-3 | - | TRBV29-1 | 14 | - | TGCAGCGTTGAAGTTGGGGGGATGACAGATACGCAGTATTTT | CSVEVGGMTDTQYF
TRBJ2-5 | - | TRBV7-2 | 16 | - | TGTGCCAGCAGTACGGGAGACAGGGCCTTCCGGGAGACCCAGTACTTC | CASSTGDRAFRETQYF
TRBJ1-6 | - | TRBV7-2 | 14 | - | TGTGCCAGCAGCTTACTGGGAACGGATGCACCCCTCCACTTT | CASSLLGTDAPLHF
TRBJ2-3 | - | TRBV28 | 20 | - | TGTGCCAGCAGTTTATACCCTCCCTCACTAGTCCCCGGGAGCACAGATACGCAGTATTTT | CASSLYPPSLVPGSTDTQYF
TRBJ2-5 | TRBD1 | TRBV10-2 | 16 | few | TGCGCCAGCAGTACCGCGGGACAGGGGGCGCGTACGACCCAGTACTTC | CASSTAGQGARTTQYF
TRBJ2-2 | - | TRBV15 | 14 | few | TGTGCCACCCGACGACTAGAGAACACCGGGGAGCTGTTTTTT | CATRRLENTGELFF
TRBJ2-1 | - | TRBV29-1 | 16 | many | TGCAGCGTTGAAGGGATGACCCGATCGGCTTACAATGAGCAGTTCTTC | CSVEGMTRSAYNEQFF
TRBJ2-1 | TRBD2 | TRBV30 | 12 | many | TGTGCCTGGAAAGGGAGGGAGAATGAGCAGTTCTTC | CAWKGRENEQFF
TRBJ2-1 | - | TRBV4-3 | 17 | few | TGCGCCAGCAGCCAAGAACCACAGGGTTACGGTCTCAATGAGCAGTTCTTC | CASSQEPQGYGLNEQFF
TRBJ2-7 | - | TRBV20-1 | 14 | few | TGCAGTGCTAGAGATATTTCGGCGATCTACGAGCAGTACTTC | CSARDISAIYEQYF
TRBJ1-1 | - | TRBV29-1 | 13 | few | TGCAGCGTTGAAGATGGGGGCATCACTGAAGCTTTCTTT | CSVEDGGITEAFF
TRBJ1-6 | - | TRBV6-1 | 14 | few | TGTGCCAGCAGTGAAGCTTTGACCAATTCACCCCTCCACTTT | CASSEALTNSPLHF
TRBJ2-5 | TRBD2 | TRBV20-1 | 16 | - | TGCAGTGCTAGGTTGGGACTAGCGGGGTCCCAAGAGACCCAGTACTTC | CSARLGLAGSQETQYF
TRBJ2-5 | TRBD2 | TRBV7-8 | 19 | few | TGTGCCAGCAGCCCAACGCGATCTAGCGGGAGGGCGACGGGGGAGACCCAGTACTTC | CASSPTRSSGRATGETQYF
TRBJ1-5 | - | TRBV19 | 15 | - | TGTGCCAGTAGTATAGATGGCGGGGGCAATCAGCCCCAGCATTTT | CASSIDGGGNQPQHF
TRBJ2-5 | - | TRBV4-3 | 14 | - | TGCGCCAGCAGCCAGAGTATGGTACAAGAGACCCAGTACTTC | CASSQSMVQETQYF
TRBJ2-5 | TRBD1 | TRBV5-4 | 16 | - | TGTGCCAGCAGCTTGGGAGGGACAGTCCCCAAAGAGACCCAGTACTTC | CASSLGGTVPKETQYF
TRBJ2-1 | - | TRBV10-3 | 12 | few | TGTGCCATCAGTGTCCCCGACAATGAGCAGTTCTTC | CAISVPDNEQFF
TRBJ2-2 | - | TRBV4-3 | 16 | - | TGCGCCAGCAGCCAAGATCCTCCGTCGGGCACCGGGGAGCTGTTTTTT | CASSQDPPSGTGELFF
TRBJ1-4 | - | TRBV5-1 | 16 | few | TGCGCCAGCAGCTTGTGGACCGGCGCAACTAATGAAAAACTGTTTTTT | CASSLWTGATNEKLFF
TRBJ2-3 | TRBD2 | TRBV14 | 16 | - | TGTGCCAGCAGCCACCTTGGACTAGGGTACACAGATACGCAGTATTTT | CASSHLGLGYTDTQYF
TRBJ2-3 | TRBD1 | TRBV3-1 | 19 | few | TGTGCCAGCAGCCAAGAAGAGGGACAGGGGATCTACAGCACAGATACGCAGTATTTT | CASSQEEGQGIYSTDTQYF
TRBJ2-2 | - | TRBV27 | 16 | - | TGTGCCAGCAGTTTACCCCCTTTTCCGAACACCGGGGAGCTGTTTTTT | CASSLPPFPNTGELFF
TRBJ2-1 | TRBD2 | TRBV5-1 | 17 | - | TGCGCCAGCAGCCCGGGACTAGCGGGAGAAAACTACAATGAGCAGTTCTTC | CASSPGLAGENYNEQFF
TRBJ2-3 | - | TRBV7-2 | 14 | many | TGTGCCAGCAGCTGGGTGGGCGGCCCAGATACGCAGTATTTT | CASSWVGGPDTQYF
TRBJ2-2 | - | TRBV4-1 | 16 | few | TGCGCCAGCAGCCAAGTTTCAGTTGCGAACACCGGGGAGCTGTTTTTT | CASSQVSVANTGELFF